The 25 T cell receptor beta chains below were found in one sample sequenced in a study of control samples from healthy donors and cancer patients. Here immunoSEQ multiplex PCR was the method, and the copy in TCRdb shows in-frame clones only, minus some. Altogether 150,000 to 200,000 clones are present, roughly 94% being singletons, with the ten largest covering more than 1.1%. The sequencing sample was made of blood. The receptors derive from a woman aged 18 to 35 in good health.

This sequence joins TRBV4-2 and TRBJ2-7, with TRBD2 matching over 10 bases. This CDR3 is 16 amino acids long. Germline V gives CDR1 LGHNA, CDR2 YNFKEQ. V was pared by 0 bases and J by 0 bases, with 2 bases of the junction left unmatched. The CDR3 DNA reads as TGTGCCAGCAGCCAAGAAACTAGCGGGAACTCCTACGAGCAGTACTTC. This translates into CASSQETSGNSYEQYF.

V usage is TRBV9 and J usage is TRBJ2-2; D gene unclear. Germline CDR1 reads SGDLS; CDR2 reads YYNGEE. V was pared by 0 bases and J by 6 bases, with 6 bases between. CDR3 length: 13 amino acids. The CDR3 loop is CASSVDEAGELFF. DNA of the CDR3: TGTGCCAGCAGCGTAGATGAGGCCGGGGAGCTGTTTTTT.

J is TRBJ1-2 and V is TRBV18, with a possible D match to TRBD1 (5 bases). With 1 base removed from V and 0 bases from J, the gap between germline ends came to 15 bases. The length of the CDR3 is 17 residues. Germline values: CDR1 KGHSH, CDR2 LQKENI. The CDR3, as DNA: TGTGCCAGCTCACCACGGGGCGTGGAGGGAGCTAACTATGGCTACACCTTC. Translated, it gives CASSPRGVEGANYGYTF.

V and J are TRBV18 and TRBJ2-7; D possibly uses TRBD1 or TRBD2 (5 bases each). The CDR3 covers 12 residues. CDR1 is KGHSH and CDR2 is LQKENI in the germline V gene. The CDR3 DNA follows: TGTGCCAGCTCACCAGGGGATCGAGGGGCTGCGGTC. Protein: CASSPGDRGAAV.

The genes are TRBV5-8 and TRBJ1-1; a weak D match, TRBD1 (5 bases). This CDR3 has 15 residues. The V end lost 4 bases, the J end lost 0 bases, and 13 bases lay between the germline ends. CDR1 and CDR2 (germline): SGHTS, YDEGEE. CDR3 nucleotide sequence: TGTGCCAGCAGCAGATGGAGGGGAGTGAACACTGAAGCTTTCTTT. Protein: CASSRWRGVNTEAFF.

CDR3 sequence: CASSSRQSTDTQYF. DNA for the CDR3: TGTGCCAGCAGCTCCAGACAGAGCACAGATACGCAGTATTTT. The chain recombines TRBV11-2 with TRBJ2-3, with D possibly being TRBD1 (5 bases). The CDR3 is made up of 14 amino acids. CDR1 and CDR2 (germline): SGHAT, FQNNGV. V lost 4 bases to trimming and J lost 0 bases, with 8 bases between them.

This rearrangement joins TRBV7-9 to TRBJ1-4, with 9 bases matching TRBD1. V shed 4 bases and J 7 bases; nucleotides not matched to a gene: 7. The CDR3 is made up of 15 amino acids. Germline values: CDR1 SEHNR, CDR2 FQNEAQ (reference sequence). The CDR3 sequence is CASSSPGTGSEKLFF. Written as DNA, the CDR3 is TGTGCCAGCAGCTCACCCGGGACAGGGAGTGAAAAACTGTTTTTT.

This sequence joins TRBV7-2 and TRBJ1-2; the match to TRBD1 covers 7 bases. CDR3 size: 16 residues. The ends lost 5 bases at V and 5 bases at J; junction bases unmatched: 14. Germline CDR1 SGHTA, CDR2 FQGNSA. The CDR3 sequence is CASSLGQNLFRYGYTF. The CDR3 region has the DNA TGTGCCAGCAGCCTGGGACAGAACCTTTTCCGATATGGCTACACCTTC.

The gene calls are TRBV27 and TRBJ1-5; D gene uncertain. The CDR3 extends over 14 amino acids. Germline CDR1 reads MNHEY; CDR2 reads SMNVEV (reference sequence). V dropped 2 bases and J dropped 6 bases, with 11 bases sitting between them. The CDR3 sequence is CASSLKSPSQPQHF. The DNA for the CDR3 is TGTGCCAGCAGTTTAAAGTCCCCCAGTCAGCCCCAGCATTTT.

This rearrangement joins TRBV11-2 to TRBJ1-1, with D unresolved. Trimming cost V 5 bases and J 0 bases, with 16 bases left between them. CDR1 and CDR2 from the germline V gene are SGHAT and FQNNGV. The CDR3 runs to 16 residues. The CDR3 bases are TGTGCCAGCAGCCCAGAGGTTGGATCCATGAACACTGAAGCTTTCTTT. Translated: CASSPEVGSMNTEAFF.

The chain joins TRBV19 to TRBJ1-3; D is unresolved. CDR1 and CDR2 (germline): LNHDA, SQIVND (reference sequence). The CDR3 is made up of 10 amino acids. V lost 4 bases to trimming and J lost 5 bases, with 0 bases between them. The CDR3 spells CASSRNTIYF. CDR3 DNA sequence: TGTGCCAGTAGTAGAAACACCATATATTTT.

The chain links TRBV12-3 or TRBV12-4 to TRBJ1-3; D may be TRBD1 (6 bases). V lost 6 bases to trimming and J lost 8 bases, with 14 bases between them. The CDR3 sequence is 13 residues long. The CDR3 reads CASRQGAGDTIYF. In DNA, the CDR3 is TGTGCCAGCAGACAGGGAGCAGGCGACACCATATATTTT.

V usage is TRBV29-1 and J usage is TRBJ2-1; D not resolved. V was shortened by 3 bases and J by 4 bases, with 10 bases between the two germline ends. Per the germline V gene, CDR1 is SQVTM and CDR2 is ANQGSEA. The CDR3 length is 13 residues. CDR3 sequence reads: CSVEGSAYNEQFF. The CDR3 nucleotides are TGCAGCGTTGAGGGTAGTGCTTACAATGAGCAGTTCTTC.

The chain employs TRBV11-2 and TRBJ2-7; perhaps TRBD1 as D (6 bases). Germline V gene lookup returns CDR1 SGHAT and CDR2 FQNNGV. The germline V and J ends were trimmed by 3 bases and 5 bases, with 17 bases remaining between them. CDR3 length equals 15 residues. CDR3 protein: CASSFFEQGNDEQYF. In DNA form, the CDR3 reads TGTGCCAGCAGCTTCTTCGAACAGGGTAATGACGAGCAGTACTTC.

This CDR3 is CASSKRGAETQYF. The CDR3 DNA reads as TGTGCCAGCAGTAAGAGGGGAGCGGAGACCCAGTACTTC. The chain recombines TRBV2 with TRBJ2-5; TRBD1 or TRBD2 may be the D gene (5 bases each). Trimming removed 5 bases from V and 5 bases from J, with 12 bases in between. Germline CDR1 reads SNHLY; CDR2 reads FYNNEI. This CDR3 region has 13 residues.

The V call is TRBV4-2, the J call TRBJ2-5; 14 bases align to TRBD2. V lost 4 bases and J lost 4; bases outside the gene matches: 2. CDR1 and CDR2 from the germline V gene are LGHNA and YNFKEQ. This CDR3 region has 15 residues. DNA of the CDR3: TGTGCCAGCAGCCGAGGGACTAGCGGGAGAGAGACCCAGTACTTC. This encodes CASSRGTSGRETQYF.

This clone was detected only once. Other nucleotide sequences from this sample produce the same CDR3. The V gene is TRBV28, the J gene TRBJ1-4; TRBD1 matches at 7 bases. The CDR3 extends over 14 amino acids. The germline V gene encodes CDR1 MDHEN and CDR2 SYDVKM. J gave up 2 bases and V 6 bases, and 3 bases lay outside the gene matches. CDR3 loop: CASRLRGTNEKLFF. CDR3 DNA: TGTGCCAGCAGGCTCAGGGGGACTAATGAAAAACTGTTTTTT.

The V gene is TRBV5-6, the J gene TRBJ1-2; the match to TRBD1 covers 12 bases. Trimming cost V 4 bases and J 6 bases; bases outside gene matches: 4. Germline V CDR1 and CDR2: SGHDT, YYEEEE. There are 14 residues in the CDR3. The CDR3 is CASSAGTGGHGYTF. The CDR3 DNA sequence: TGTGCCAGCAGCGCCGGGACAGGGGGCCATGGCTACACCTTC. Full variable domain (outside the CDR3, taken from reference TRBV5-6 and TRBJ1-2): DAGVTQSPTHLIKTRGQQVTLRCSPKSGHDTVSWYQQALGQGPQFIFQYYEEEERQRGNFPDRFSGHQFPNYSSELNVNALLLGDSALYLCASSAGTGGHGYTFGSGTRLTVV.

The J gene is TRBJ1-3, the V gene TRBV9; no clear D. V gave up 3 bases and J gave up 0 bases, with 7 bases separating them. CDR3 length: 14 amino acids. In germline, CDR1 is SGDLS, CDR2 YYNGEE. The CDR3 spells CASSAVSSGNTIYF. The CDR3 DNA follows: TGTGCCAGCAGCGCCGTGAGCTCTGGAAACACCATATATTTT.

The CDR3 region is CASSQLLAGTYEQYF. The DNA of the CDR3 is TGCGCCAGCAGCCAACTACTAGCGGGGACGTACGAGCAGTACTTC. This chain links TRBV4-1 with TRBJ2-7; 10 bases line up with TRBD2. The ends lost 2 bases at V and 4 bases at J; junction bases unmatched: 5. Germline V lookup: CDR1 MGHRA, CDR2 YSYEKL. The CDR3 is 15 residues long.

This sequence joins TRBV2 and TRBJ2-2; D is possibly TRBD2 (5 bases). Germline CDR1 and CDR2: SNHLY and FYNNEI. The CDR3 runs 16 residues. V was clipped by 1 base and J by 6 bases, with 15 bases between them. CDR3 protein: CASSEVWLVRAGELFF. The CDR3 DNA reads as TGTGCCAGCAGTGAAGTTTGGCTGGTGAGGGCCGGGGAGCTGTTTTTT. Complete variable domain (other parts from reference TRBV2 and TRBJ2-2): EPEVTQTPSHQVTQMGQEVILRCVPISNHLYFYWYRQILGQKVEFLVSFYNNEISEKSEIFDDQFSVERPDGSNFTLKIRSTKLEDSAMYFCASSEVWLVRAGELFFGEGSRLTVL.

The J gene is TRBJ2-5, the V gene TRBV9, with 8 bases lining up with TRBD1. CDR1 SGDLS and CDR2 YYNGEE come from the germline V gene. V lost 3 bases to trimming and J lost 3 bases; unmatched junction nucleotides: 7. CDR3 size: 15 residues. The CDR3 sequence: CASSAGRGPKETQYF. CDR3 coding DNA: TGTGCCAGCAGCGCAGGCAGGGGGCCGAAAGAGACCCAGTACTTC.

This chain links TRBV10-3 with TRBJ1-2; D uncertain. Germline assignment: CDR1 ENHRY and CDR2 SYGVKD. V was trimmed by 0 bases and J by 9 bases, leaving 14 bases between them. This CDR3 spans 14 amino acids. The CDR3: CAISESLTAESYTF. CDR3 nucleotide sequence: TGTGCCATCAGTGAGTCATTAACGGCCGAAAGCTACACCTTC.

The V call is TRBV19, the J call TRBJ1-2; possible D gene TRBD1, 5 bases. The CDR3 sequence is 14 residues long. CDR1 LNHDA and CDR2 SQIVND come from the germline V gene (reference sequence). V was clipped by 9 bases and J by 3 bases, with 17 bases between them. CDR3 residues: CASGYRDSYYGYTF. CDR3 DNA: TGTGCCAGCGGTTATCGGGACTCATACTATGGCTACACCTTC.

The chain combines TRBV7-9 with TRBJ1-5; 7 positions agree with TRBD1. CDR1 and CDR2 (germline): SEHNR, FQNEAQ (reference sequence). The CDR3 consists of 15 residues. The J segment lost 2 bases and the V segment lost 1 base, leaving 2 bases of the junction unmatched. CDR3 DNA sequence: TGTGCCAGCAGCTTAGAAGGGGGCGGCAATCAGCCCCAGCATTTT. Its translation is CASSLEGGGNQPQHF.